The 17 T cell receptor beta chains reported below all come from one sample, sequenced in a study of blood T cells in healthy people across ages. It was with a sample-barcoded 5' primer and a J-beta primer mix that a second PCR of roughly 6 to 11 cycles was run. Each CDR3 protein gets one entry after TCRdb re-called the 5' RACE reads with MiXCR. The data show some 1.4 million distinct CDR3 sequences, roughly 40% seen once. The sample taken for sequencing was blood. These receptors came from a woman aged 18 to 35 in good health.

A remark on this clonotype: This sequence may be a read error, since a much larger clone differs from it by one base. This chain uses TRBV7-9 with TRBJ2-1, with a weak D call TRBD2 (6 bases). The CDR3 is 14 amino acids. Trimming left V 3 bases short and J 13 bases short, with 19 bases between. Germline V gene lookup returns CDR1 SEHNR and CDR2 FQNEAQ (reference sequence). CDR3 sequence: CASSLGATRGTQFF. The CDR3 bases are TGTGCCAGCAGCTTGGGCGCTACCCGGGGGACCCAGTTCTTC.

This clonotype turned up a few times. The V call is TRBV12-3 or TRBV12-4, the J call TRBJ1-4; 7 positions agree with TRBD1. The length of the CDR3 is 15 residues. Losses at the gene ends were 2 bases for V and 8 bases for J; bases not matched to a gene: 8. This CDR3 is CASSLSGTAQEKLFF. Here the CDR3 DNA reads TGTGCCAGCAGTTTATCGGGGACAGCCCAAGAAAAACTGTTTTTT.

This chain connects TRBV30 to TRBJ1-2; D not certain. Germline CDR1 reads GTSNPN; CDR2 reads SVGIG (reference sequence). This CDR3 spans 12 amino acids. V lost 0 bases and J lost 2, with 4 bases in between. CDR3: CAWSVTNYGYTF. CDR3 nucleotide sequence: TGTGCCTGGAGTGTGACCAACTATGGCTACACCTTC. The variable domain in full, with the rest retrieved from reference TRBV30 and TRBJ1-2, is SQTIHQWPATLVQPVGSPLSLECTVEGTSNPNLYWYRQAAGRGLQLLFYSVGIGQISSEVPQNLSASRPQDRQFILSSKKLLLSDSGFYLCAWSVTNYGYTFGSGTRLTVV.

The J gene is TRBJ2-5, the V gene TRBV7-2, with 10 bases fitting TRBD2. Looked up from germline, CDR1 is SGHTA and CDR2 is FQGNSA. The CDR3 length is 16 residues. After removal of 5 bases from V and 5 bases from J, the junction contained 11 bases not matched to a gene. CDR3 sequence (DNA): TGTGCCAGCAGCCCTTCAGCGGGGGGGCCCTGGGAGACCCAGTACTTC. This encodes CASSPSAGGPWETQYF.

J is TRBJ2-5 and V is TRBV2, with unresolved D. Germline-derived CDR1 and CDR2 are SNHLY and FYNNEI. V lost 7 bases to trimming and J lost 11 bases, with 23 bases between them. The CDR3 is made up of 14 amino acids. The CDR3: CASTSERPAHEQYF. The CDR3 DNA follows: TGTGCCAGCACTTCGGAGCGTCCGGCACATGAGCAGTACTTC.

This clonotype was observed a handful of times. This chain uses TRBV7-6 with TRBJ2-1, with a possible D match to TRBD1 (5 bases). Per the germline V gene, CDR1 is SGHVS and CDR2 is FNYEAQ. V was pared by 6 bases and J by 6 bases, with 12 bases between. CDR3 size: 13 residues. CDR3: CASSSGRSNEQFF. The DNA of the CDR3 is TGTGCCAGCAGTTCAGGGCGGAGCAATGAGCAGTTCTTC.

The V and J genes are TRBV27 and TRBJ1-1, with unresolved D. Germline V lookup: CDR1 MNHEY, CDR2 SMNVEV (reference sequence). The length of the CDR3 is 16 residues. V lost 4 bases and J lost 1, with 16 bases in between. The CDR3 here is CASSSVPPTGNTEAFF. CDR3 nucleotides: TGTGCCAGCAGTTCAGTACCCCCAACGGGGAACACTGAAGCTTTCTTT.

Regarding this clonotype: A much larger clone is a single base away; this may be a read error. The rearrangement uses TRBV12-3 or TRBV12-4 and TRBJ2-3; unclear D gene. The CDR3 is 12 residues long. The CDR3 region has the DNA TGTGCCTGCAGAAAGAGTACAGATACGCAGTATTTT. Encoded protein: CACRKSTDTQYF.

This sequence joins TRBV5-1 and TRBJ2-3; 10 bases align to TRBD2. The CDR3 has 17 amino acids. The V gene end was trimmed by 6 bases and the J gene end by 0 bases; junction bases not matched to a gene: 10. Germline assignment: CDR1 SGHRS and CDR2 YFSETQ. CDR3 in DNA: TGCGCCAGCACCGGGCCGACTAGCGGGCCGAGCACAGATACGCAGTATTTT. The encoded protein is CASTGPTSGPSTDTQYF.

The chain couples TRBV28 to TRBJ2-7; possible D gene TRBD1, 5 bases. The CDR3 spans 15 residues. CDR1 and CDR2 (germline): MDHEN, SYDVKM. Trimming took 7 bases from V and 0 from J, leaving 16 bases between them. In nucleotides, the CDR3 is TGTGCCAGCAAGGTGGCTAGACAGACCTCCTACGAGCAGTACTTC. This encodes CASKVARQTSYEQYF.

In the case of this clonotype: The junction shows a germline mismatch at one end, possibly a read error. The chain joins TRBV6-1 to TRBJ1-2; D perhaps matches TRBD1 (6 bases). Looked up from germline, CDR1 is MNHNS and CDR2 is SASEGT. This CDR3 has 13 amino acids. This CDR3 reads CASRAGGGYGHTF. The CDR3, as DNA: TGTGCCAGTCGAGCGGGGGGCGGCTATGGCCACACCTTC.

The rearrangement links TRBV6-5 to TRBJ2-7; TRBD2 matches at 11 bases. The J call is in doubt because the DNA end fits TRBJ2-5 better. The CDR3 extends over 15 amino acids. Germline CDR1 reads MNHEY; CDR2 reads SVGAGI. In nucleotides, the CDR3 is TGTGCCAGCCGACTAGCGGGAACGATAGGAGAGACCCAGTACTTC. Its translation is CASRLAGTIGETQYF.

This clonotype was seen only a few times. The chain combines TRBV5-1 with TRBJ2-5; TRBD1 is a possible D gene (6 bases). This CDR3 spans 16 amino acids. Per the germline V gene, CDR1 is SGHRS and CDR2 is YFSETQ. V lost 0 bases, J lost 2 bases, and 14 bases lay in between. The CDR3 reads CASSLEFRGFQETQYF. CDR3 DNA sequence: TGCGCCAGCAGCTTGGAATTCAGGGGTTTTCAAGAGACCCAGTACTTC. Supplemented by reference TRBV5-1 and TRBJ2-5, the full variable domain reads KAGVTQTPRYLIKTRGQQVTLSCSPISGHRSVSWYQQTPGQGLQFLFEYFSETQRNKGNFPGRFSGRQFSNSRSEMNVSTLELGDSALYLCASSLEFRGFQETQYFGPGTRLLVL.

This clonotype has just a few counts. The chain uses TRBV20-1 and TRBJ2-5, with TRBD2 matching over 9 bases. The germline V gene has CDR1 DFQATT and CDR2 SNEGSKA (reference sequence). V shed 6 bases, J shed 4 bases, and the junction held 12 bases outside the gene matches. The CDR3 is made up of 15 amino acids. The CDR3 region is CSAIGLGLALETQYF. The CDR3 nucleotides are TGCAGTGCCATCGGGTTAGGACTAGCGTTAGAGACCCAGTACTTC.

This clonotype was detected only a few times. The chain employs TRBV4-1 and TRBJ2-7, with 11 bases identical to TRBD2. V lost 2 bases, J lost 0 bases, and 3 bases stayed unmatched. The CDR3 length is 16 residues. Germline assignment: CDR1 MGHRA and CDR2 YSYEKL. The CDR3, as DNA: TGCGCCAGCAGCCAAAGAACTAGCGGGAGCTCCTACGAGCAGTACTTC. Its protein product is CASSQRTSGSSYEQYF.

This clonotype occurred a few times. The chain has TRBV20-1 and TRBJ1-1; tentative D call: TRBD1 (5 bases). This CDR3 has 12 amino acids. Germline V lookup: CDR1 DFQATT, CDR2 SNEGSKA (reference sequence). V was shortened by 3 bases and J by 2 bases, with 7 bases between the two germline ends. CDR3 DNA sequence: TGCAGTGCTAGTGGGGCCAACACTGAAGCTTTCTTT. Amino acids: CSASGANTEAFF.

A few counts support this clonotype. The chain links TRBV11-3 to TRBJ1-1; D is ambiguous. The CDR3 has 12 amino acids. CDR1 and CDR2 from the germline V gene are SGHNT and YENEEA. Deletions cut 5 bases from V and 4 bases from J, with 8 bases between. CDR3 sequence (DNA): TGTGCCAGCAGCGGTGACGGCACTGAAGCTTTCTTT. Translated: CASSGDGTEAFF. Based on the CDR3 plus reference TRBV11-3 and TRBJ1-1, the full variable domain is EAGVVQSPRYKIIEKKQPVAFWCNPISGHNTLYWYLQNLGQGPELLIRYENEEAVDDSQLPKDRFSAERLKGVDSTLKIQPAELGDSAVYLCASSGDGTEAFFGQGTRLTVV.